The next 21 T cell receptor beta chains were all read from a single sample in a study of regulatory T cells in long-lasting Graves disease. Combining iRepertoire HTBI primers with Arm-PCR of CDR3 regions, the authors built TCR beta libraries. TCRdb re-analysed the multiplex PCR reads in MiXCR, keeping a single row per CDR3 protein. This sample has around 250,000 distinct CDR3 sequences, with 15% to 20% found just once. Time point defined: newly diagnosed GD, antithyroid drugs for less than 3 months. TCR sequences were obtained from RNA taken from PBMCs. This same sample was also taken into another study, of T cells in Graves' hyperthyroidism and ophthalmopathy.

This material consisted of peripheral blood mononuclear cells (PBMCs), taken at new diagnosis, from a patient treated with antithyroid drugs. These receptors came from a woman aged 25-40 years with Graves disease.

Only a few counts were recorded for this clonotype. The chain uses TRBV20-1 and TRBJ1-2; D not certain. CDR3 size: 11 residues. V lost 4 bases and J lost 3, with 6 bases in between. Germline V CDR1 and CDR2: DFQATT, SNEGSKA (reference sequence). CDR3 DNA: TGCAGTGCTACTCTAGACTATGGCTACACCTTC. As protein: CSATLDYGYTF.

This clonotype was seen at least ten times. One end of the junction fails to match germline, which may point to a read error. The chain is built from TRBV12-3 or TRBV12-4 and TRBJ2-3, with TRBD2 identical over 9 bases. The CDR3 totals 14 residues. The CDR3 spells CASSLAGAGGTQYF. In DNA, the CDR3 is TGTGCCAGCAGCTTAGCGGGGGCTGGGGGTACGCAGTATTTT.

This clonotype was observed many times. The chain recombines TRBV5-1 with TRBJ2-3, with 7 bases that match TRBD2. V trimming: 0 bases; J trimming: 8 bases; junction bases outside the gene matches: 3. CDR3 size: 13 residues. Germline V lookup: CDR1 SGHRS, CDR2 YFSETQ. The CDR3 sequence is CASSLGVAGTQYF. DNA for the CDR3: TGCGCCAGCAGCTTGGGTGTAGCGGGTACGCAGTATTTT. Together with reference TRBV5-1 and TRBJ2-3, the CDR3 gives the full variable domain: KAGVTQTPRYLIKTRGQQVTLSCSPISGHRSVSWYQQTPGQGLQFLFEYFSETQRNKGNFPGRFSGRQFSNSRSEMNVSTLELGDSALYLCASSLGVAGTQYFGPGTRLTVL.

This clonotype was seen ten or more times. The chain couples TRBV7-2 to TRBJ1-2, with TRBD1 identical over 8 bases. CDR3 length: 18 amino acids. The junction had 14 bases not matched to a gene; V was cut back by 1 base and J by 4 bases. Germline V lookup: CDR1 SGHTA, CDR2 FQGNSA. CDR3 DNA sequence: TGTGCCAGCAGCTTAGGGCTAGTCGGAGACAGGGGATTCTATGGCTACACCTTC. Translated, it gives CASSLGLVGDRGFYGYTF. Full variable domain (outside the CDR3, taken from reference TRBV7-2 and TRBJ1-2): GAGVSQSPSNKVTEKGKDVELRCDPISGHTALYWYRQSLGQGLEFLIYFQGNSAPDKSGLPSDRFSAERTGGSVSTLTIQRTQQEDSAVYLCASSLGLVGDRGFYGYTFGSGTRLTVV.

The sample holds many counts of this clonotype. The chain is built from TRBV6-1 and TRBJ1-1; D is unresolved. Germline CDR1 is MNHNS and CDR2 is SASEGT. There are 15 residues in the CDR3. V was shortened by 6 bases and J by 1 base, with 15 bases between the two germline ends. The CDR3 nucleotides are TGTGCCAGCAGCTCGCAAGTGGTAGCGAACACTGAAGCTTTCTTT. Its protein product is CASSSQVVANTEAFF.

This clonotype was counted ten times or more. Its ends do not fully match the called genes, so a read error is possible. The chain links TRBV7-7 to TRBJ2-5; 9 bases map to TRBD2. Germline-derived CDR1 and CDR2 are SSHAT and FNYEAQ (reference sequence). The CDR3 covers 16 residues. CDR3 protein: CASSFGGGALQETQYF. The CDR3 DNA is TGTGCTAGCAGCTTTGGCGGGGGGGCCCTCCAAGAGACCCAGTACTTC.

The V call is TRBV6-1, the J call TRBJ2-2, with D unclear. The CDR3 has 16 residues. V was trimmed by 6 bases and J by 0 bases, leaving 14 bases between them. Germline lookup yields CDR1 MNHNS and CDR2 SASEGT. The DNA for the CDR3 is TGTGCCAGCAGCAAAGGCATATTCGCGAACACCGGGGAGCTGTTTTTT. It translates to CASSKGIFANTGELFF.

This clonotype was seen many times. The CDR3 nucleotides are TGTGCCAGCAGTTACTCTGGACAAGGGAACACTGAAGCTTTCTTT. Protein sequence: CASSYSGQGNTEAFF. The chain links TRBV6-2 or TRBV6-3 to TRBJ1-1; perhaps TRBD1 as D (5 bases). Germline V lookup: CDR1 MNHEY, CDR2 SVGEGT. The CDR3 has 15 residues. Deletions cut 0 bases from V and 1 base from J, with 9 bases between.

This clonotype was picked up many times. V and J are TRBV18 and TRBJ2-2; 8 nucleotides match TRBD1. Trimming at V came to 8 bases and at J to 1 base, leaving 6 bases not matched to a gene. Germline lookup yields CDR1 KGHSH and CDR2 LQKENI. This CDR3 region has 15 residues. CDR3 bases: TGTGCCAGCAGCCCTGGGACAGGGAACACCGGGGAGCTGTTTTTT. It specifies CASSPGTGNTGELFF.

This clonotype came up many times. DNA for the CDR3: TGCAGCGCCGACTTGGGGGGCTACACTGAAGCTTTCTTT. Protein product: CSADLGGYTEAFF. This chain joins TRBV29-1 and TRBJ1-1; tentatively, D is TRBD1 (6 bases). The CDR3 extends over 13 amino acids. Germline assignment: CDR1 SQVTM and CDR2 ANQGSEA. V lost 7 bases and J lost 3, with 15 bases in between.

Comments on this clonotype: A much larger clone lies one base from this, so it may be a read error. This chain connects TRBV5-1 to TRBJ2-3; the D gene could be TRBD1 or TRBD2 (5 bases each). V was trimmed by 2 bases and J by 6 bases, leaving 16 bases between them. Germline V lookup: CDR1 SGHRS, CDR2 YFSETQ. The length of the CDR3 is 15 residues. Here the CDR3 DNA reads TGCGCCAGCAGCTTATTAACGGGGCGGTCGGATACGCAGTATTTT. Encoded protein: CASSLLTGRSDTQYF.

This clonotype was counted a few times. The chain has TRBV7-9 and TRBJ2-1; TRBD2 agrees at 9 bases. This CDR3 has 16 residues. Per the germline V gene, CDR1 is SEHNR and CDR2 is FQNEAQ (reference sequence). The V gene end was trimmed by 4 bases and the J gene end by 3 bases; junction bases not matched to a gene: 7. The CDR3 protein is CASSSVAGELYNEQFF. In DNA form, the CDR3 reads TGTGCCAGCAGCTCGGTAGCGGGGGAACTCTACAATGAGCAGTTCTTC.

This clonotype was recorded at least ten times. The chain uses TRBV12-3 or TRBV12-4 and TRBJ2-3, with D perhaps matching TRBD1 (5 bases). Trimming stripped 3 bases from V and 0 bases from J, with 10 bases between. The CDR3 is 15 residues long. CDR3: CASSLQGLSTDTQYF. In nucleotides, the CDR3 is TGTGCCAGCAGTTTGCAGGGTCTTAGCACAGATACGCAGTATTTT.

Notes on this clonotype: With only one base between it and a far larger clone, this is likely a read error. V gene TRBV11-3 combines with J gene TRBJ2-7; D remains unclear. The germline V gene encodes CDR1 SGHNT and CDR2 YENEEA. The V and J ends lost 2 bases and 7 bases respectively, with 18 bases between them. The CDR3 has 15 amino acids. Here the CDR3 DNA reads TGTGCCAGCAGCTTATCCACGGGCGCCACCAATGAGCAGTACTTC. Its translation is CASSLSTGATNEQYF. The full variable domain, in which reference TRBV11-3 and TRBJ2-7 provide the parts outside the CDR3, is EAGVVQSPRYKIIEKKQPVAFWCNPISGHNTLYWYLQNLGQGPELLIRYENEEAVDDSQLPKDRFSAERLKGVDSTLKIQPAELGDSAVYLCASSLSTGATNEQYFGPGTRLTVT.

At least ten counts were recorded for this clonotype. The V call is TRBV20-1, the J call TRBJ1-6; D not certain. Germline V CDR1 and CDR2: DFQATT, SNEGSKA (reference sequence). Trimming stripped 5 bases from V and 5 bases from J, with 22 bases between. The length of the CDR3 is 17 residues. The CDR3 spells CSASQWVPGSHNSPLHF. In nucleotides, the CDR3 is TGCAGTGCTTCCCAGTGGGTTCCCGGATCACATAATTCACCCCTCCACTTT.

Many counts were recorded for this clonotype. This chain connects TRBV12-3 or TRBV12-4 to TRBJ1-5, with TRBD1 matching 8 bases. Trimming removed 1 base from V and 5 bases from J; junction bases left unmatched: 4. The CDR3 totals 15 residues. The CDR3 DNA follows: TGTGCCAGCAGTTTAGGCAGGGGGCAGCATCAGCCCCAGCATTTT. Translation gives CASSLGRGQHQPQHF.

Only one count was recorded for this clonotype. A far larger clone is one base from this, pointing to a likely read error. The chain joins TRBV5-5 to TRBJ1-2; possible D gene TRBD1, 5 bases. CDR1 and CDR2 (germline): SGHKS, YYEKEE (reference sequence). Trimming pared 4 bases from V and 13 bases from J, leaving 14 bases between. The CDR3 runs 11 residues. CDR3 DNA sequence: TGTGCCAGCAGCCCAGCGGGGACGTCCACCTTC. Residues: CASSPAGTSTF.

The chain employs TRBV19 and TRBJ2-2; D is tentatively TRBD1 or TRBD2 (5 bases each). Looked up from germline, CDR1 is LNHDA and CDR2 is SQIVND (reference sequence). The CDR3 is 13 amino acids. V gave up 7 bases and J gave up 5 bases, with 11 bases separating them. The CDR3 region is CASTKGRTGELFF. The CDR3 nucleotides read TGTGCCAGTACAAAGGGACGAACCGGGGAGCTGTTTTTT.

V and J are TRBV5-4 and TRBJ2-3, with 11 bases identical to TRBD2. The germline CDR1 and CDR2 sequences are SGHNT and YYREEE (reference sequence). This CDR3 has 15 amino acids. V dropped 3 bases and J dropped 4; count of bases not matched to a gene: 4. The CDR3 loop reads CASSSYSGGADTQYF. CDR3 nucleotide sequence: TGTGCCAGCAGCTCATATAGCGGGGGGGCAGATACGCAGTATTTT.

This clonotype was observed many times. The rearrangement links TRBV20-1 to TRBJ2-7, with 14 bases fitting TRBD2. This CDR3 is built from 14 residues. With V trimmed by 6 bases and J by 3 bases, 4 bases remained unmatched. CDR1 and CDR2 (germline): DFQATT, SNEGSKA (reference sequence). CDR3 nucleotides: TGCAGTGCCCGAGGGACTAGCGGGGGCTACGAGCAGTACTTC. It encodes CSARGTSGGYEQYF.

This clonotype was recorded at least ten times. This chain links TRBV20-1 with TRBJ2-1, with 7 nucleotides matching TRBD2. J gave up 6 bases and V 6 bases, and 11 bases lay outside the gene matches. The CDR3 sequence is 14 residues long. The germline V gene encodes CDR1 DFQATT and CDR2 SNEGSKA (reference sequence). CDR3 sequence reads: CSASGGTGVNEQFF. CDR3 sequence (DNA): TGCAGTGCATCCGGGGGGACCGGTGTCAATGAGCAGTTCTTC.